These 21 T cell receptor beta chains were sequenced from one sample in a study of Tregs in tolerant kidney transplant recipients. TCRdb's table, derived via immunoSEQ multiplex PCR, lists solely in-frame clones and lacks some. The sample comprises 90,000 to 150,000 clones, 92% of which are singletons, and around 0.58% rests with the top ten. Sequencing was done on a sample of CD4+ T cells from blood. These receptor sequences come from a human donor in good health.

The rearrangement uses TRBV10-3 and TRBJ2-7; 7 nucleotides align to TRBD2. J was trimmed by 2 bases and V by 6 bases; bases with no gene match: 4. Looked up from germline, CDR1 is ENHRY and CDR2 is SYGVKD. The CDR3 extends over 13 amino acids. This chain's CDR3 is CAIRGRGTYEQYF. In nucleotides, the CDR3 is TGTGCCATCAGGGGGAGGGGAACCTACGAGCAGTACTTC.

In nucleotides, the CDR3 is TGTGCCAGCAGAACGGGGGGGCGTCTCACCGGGGAGCTGTTTTTT. Residues: CASRTGGRLTGELFF. The V call is TRBV6-5, the J call TRBJ2-2; 8 bases are a match to TRBD2. The CDR3 length is 15 residues. Losses at the gene ends were 6 bases for V and 4 bases for J; bases not matched to a gene: 7. Germline V gene data show CDR1 as MNHEY and CDR2 as SVGAGI.

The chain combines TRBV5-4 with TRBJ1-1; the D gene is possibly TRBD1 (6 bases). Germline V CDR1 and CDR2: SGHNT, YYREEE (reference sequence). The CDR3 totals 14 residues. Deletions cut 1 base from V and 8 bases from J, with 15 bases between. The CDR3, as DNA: TGTGCCAGCAGCTTGAGGGGCGGACAGCCCGAAGCTTTCTTT. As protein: CASSLRGGQPEAFF.

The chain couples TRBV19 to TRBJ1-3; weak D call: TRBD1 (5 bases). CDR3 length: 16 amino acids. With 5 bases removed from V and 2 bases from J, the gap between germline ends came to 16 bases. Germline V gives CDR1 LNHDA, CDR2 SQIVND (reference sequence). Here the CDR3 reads CASSGGARATGNTIYF. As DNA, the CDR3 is TGTGCCAGTAGTGGAGGGGCCCGGGCCACTGGAAACACCATATATTTT.

CDR3 bases: TGTGCAAGTCGCTTATACCCGAAGGGGGAGTTGAGGCAGGGGCATTTCCGACTCTATGGCTACACCTTC. This sequence encodes CASRLYPKGELRQGHFRLYGYTF. The V and J genes are TRBV12-2 and TRBJ1-2; the table's D call of TRBD1 was not tested on the DNA. TRBV12-2 is a pseudogene. This CDR3 region has 23 residues.

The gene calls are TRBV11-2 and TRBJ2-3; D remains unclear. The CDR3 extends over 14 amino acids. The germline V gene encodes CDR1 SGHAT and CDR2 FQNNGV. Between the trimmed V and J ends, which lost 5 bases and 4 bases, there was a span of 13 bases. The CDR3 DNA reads TGTGCCAGCAGCCCCACGCTGGTGGCAGATACGCAGTATTTT. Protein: CASSPTLVADTQYF. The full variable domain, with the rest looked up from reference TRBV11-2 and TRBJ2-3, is EAGVAQSPRYKIIEKRQSVAFWCNPISGHATLYWYQQILGQGPKLLIQFQNNGVVDDSQLPKDRFSAERLKGVDSTLKIQPAKLEDSAVYLCASSPTLVADTQYFGPGTRLTVL.

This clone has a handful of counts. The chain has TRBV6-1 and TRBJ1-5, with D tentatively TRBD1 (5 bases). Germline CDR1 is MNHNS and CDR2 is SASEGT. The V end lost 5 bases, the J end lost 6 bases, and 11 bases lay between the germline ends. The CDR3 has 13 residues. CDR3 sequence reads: CASSTQQGQPQHF. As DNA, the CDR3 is TGTGCCAGCAGTACCCAGCAGGGTCAGCCCCAGCATTTT.

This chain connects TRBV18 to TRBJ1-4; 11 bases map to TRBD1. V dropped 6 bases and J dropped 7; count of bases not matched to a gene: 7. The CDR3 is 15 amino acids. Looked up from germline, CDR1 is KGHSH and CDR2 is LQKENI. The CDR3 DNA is TGTGCCAGCTCGGAAAGGACAGGGGGCGGTGAAAAACTGTTTTTT. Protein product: CASSERTGGGEKLFF.

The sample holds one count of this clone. The CDR3 DNA follows: TGTGCCAGCAGTTTGAGGGACAGGGCCACTGAAGCTTTCTTT. Its translation is CASSLRDRATEAFF. The V call is TRBV5-4, the J call TRBJ1-1; TRBD1 matches at 9 bases. Germline CDR1 reads SGHNT; CDR2 reads YYREEE (reference sequence). There are 14 residues in the CDR3. Germline trimming cut 5 bases from V and 4 bases from J; bases unmatched to any gene: 6.

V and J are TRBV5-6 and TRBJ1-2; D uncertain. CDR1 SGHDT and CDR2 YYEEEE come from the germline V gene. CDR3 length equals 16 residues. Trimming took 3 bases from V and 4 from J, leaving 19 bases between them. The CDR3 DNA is TGTGCCAGCAGCTCATTGAGGTGGCAGGAAGCCTATGGCTACACCTTC. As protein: CASSSLRWQEAYGYTF.

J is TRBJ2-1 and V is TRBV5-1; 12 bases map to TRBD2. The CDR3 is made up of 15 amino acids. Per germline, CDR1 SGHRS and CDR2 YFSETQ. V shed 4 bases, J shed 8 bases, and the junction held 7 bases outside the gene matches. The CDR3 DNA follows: TGCGCCAGCAGCATGACTAGCGGGAGCTTTGATGAGCAGTTCTTC. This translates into CASSMTSGSFDEQFF.

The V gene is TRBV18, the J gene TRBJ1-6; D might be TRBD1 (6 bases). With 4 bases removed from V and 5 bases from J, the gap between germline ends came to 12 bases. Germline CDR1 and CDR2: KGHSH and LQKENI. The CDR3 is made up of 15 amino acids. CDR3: CASSRTGSDNSPLHF. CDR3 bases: TGTGCCAGCTCACGAACAGGGTCGGATAATTCACCCCTCCACTTT.

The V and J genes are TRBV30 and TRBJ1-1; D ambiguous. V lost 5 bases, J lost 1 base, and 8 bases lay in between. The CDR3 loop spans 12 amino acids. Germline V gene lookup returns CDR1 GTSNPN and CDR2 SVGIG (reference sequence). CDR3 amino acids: CAWSWQNTEAFF. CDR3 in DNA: TGTGCCTGGTCCTGGCAGAACACTGAAGCTTTCTTT.

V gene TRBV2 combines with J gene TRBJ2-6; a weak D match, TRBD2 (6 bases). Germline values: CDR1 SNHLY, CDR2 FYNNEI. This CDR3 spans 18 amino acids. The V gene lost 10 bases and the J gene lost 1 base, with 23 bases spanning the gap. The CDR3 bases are TGTGCCACATTCCCGGGACTCAATGGGGATTCTGGGGCCAACGTCCTGACTTTC. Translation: CATFPGLNGDSGANVLTF.

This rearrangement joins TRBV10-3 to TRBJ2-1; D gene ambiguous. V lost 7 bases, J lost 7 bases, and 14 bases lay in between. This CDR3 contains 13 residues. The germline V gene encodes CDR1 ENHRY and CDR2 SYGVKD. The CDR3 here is CAITARDYNEQFF. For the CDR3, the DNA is TGTGCCATCACGGCTAGGGATTATAATGAGCAGTTCTTC.

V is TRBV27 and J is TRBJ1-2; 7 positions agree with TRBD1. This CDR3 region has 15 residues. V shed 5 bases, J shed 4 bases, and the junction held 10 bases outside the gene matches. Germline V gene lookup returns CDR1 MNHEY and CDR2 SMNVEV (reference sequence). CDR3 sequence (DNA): TGTGCCAGCAGTCCCGGTGGAGGGGGCAGCTATGGCTACACCTTC. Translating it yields CASSPGGGGSYGYTF.

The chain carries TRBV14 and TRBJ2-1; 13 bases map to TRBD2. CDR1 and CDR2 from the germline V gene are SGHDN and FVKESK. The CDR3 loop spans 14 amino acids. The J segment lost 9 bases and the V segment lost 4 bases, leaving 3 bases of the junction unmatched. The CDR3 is CASSLWTSGGEQFF. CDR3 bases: TGTGCCAGCAGCCTCTGGACTAGCGGGGGTGAGCAGTTCTTC.

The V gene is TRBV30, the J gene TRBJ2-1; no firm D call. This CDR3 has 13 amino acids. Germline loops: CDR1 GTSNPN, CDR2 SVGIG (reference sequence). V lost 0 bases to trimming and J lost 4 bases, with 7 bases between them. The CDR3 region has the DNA TGTGCCTGGAGTGTATTGGATTACAATGAGCAGTTCTTC. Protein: CAWSVLDYNEQFF.

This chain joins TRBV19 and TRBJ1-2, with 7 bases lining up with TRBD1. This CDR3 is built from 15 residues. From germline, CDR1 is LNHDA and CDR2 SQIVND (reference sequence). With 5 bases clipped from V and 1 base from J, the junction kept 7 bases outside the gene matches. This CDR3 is CASSSGTAFNYGYTF. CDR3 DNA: TGTGCCAGTAGTTCTGGGACAGCATTTAACTATGGCTACACCTTC.

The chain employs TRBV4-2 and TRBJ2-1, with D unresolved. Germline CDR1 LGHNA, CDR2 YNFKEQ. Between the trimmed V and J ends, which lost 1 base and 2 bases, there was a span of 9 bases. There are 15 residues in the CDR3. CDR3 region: CASSQGDTTYNEQFF. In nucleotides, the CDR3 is TGTGCCAGCAGCCAAGGGGATACCACCTACAATGAGCAGTTCTTC.

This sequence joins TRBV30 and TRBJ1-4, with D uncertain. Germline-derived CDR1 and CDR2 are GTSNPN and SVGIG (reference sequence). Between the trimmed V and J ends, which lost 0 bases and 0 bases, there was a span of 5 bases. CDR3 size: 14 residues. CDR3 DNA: TGTGCCTGGAGTGTCTGGACAACTAATGAAAAACTGTTTTTT. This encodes CAWSVWTTNEKLFF.